These 29 T cell receptor beta chains came from one sample sequenced in a study of control samples from healthy donors and cancer patients (TCRdb year 2020). Libraries were built with the immunoSEQ multiplex PCR assay. Held by TCRdb, this immuneACCESS table contains in-frame sequences only and omits some clones. Under half of the omission traces to an unresolved V gene where checked; the cause of the rest is unknown. In all, the sample holds about 120,000 clones, and roughly nine tenths of those were seen once. Together, the top ten hold about two fifths of the sample. Sequenced sample: blood. These receptors came from a man aged 50 or older in good health.

The rearrangement links TRBV7-2 to TRBJ2-7, with unresolved D. V was cut by 4 bases and J by 3 bases, with 13 bases left in between. Germline CDR1 reads SGHTA; CDR2 reads FQGNSA. CDR3 length: 14 amino acids. CDR3 sequence reads: CASSWTVGDYEQYF. CDR3 sequence (DNA): TGTGCCAGCAGCTGGACCGTCGGAGACTACGAGCAGTACTTC.

This chain uses TRBV3-1 (or the pseudogene TRBV3-2) with TRBJ2-5, with 11 bases identical to TRBD2. Germline V gene sequence: CDR1 LGHDT, CDR2 YNNKEL (reference sequence). The CDR3 contains 17 residues. With 1 base clipped from V and 2 bases from J, the junction kept 6 bases outside the gene matches. CDR3 in amino acids: CASSQGITSGGQETQYF. Written as DNA, the CDR3 is TGTGCCAGCAGCCAAGGGATTACTAGCGGGGGACAAGAGACCCAGTACTTC.

The rearrangement joins TRBV10-3 to TRBJ2-1, with TRBD2 matching 7 bases. Germline CDR1 reads ENHRY; CDR2 reads SYGVKD. This CDR3 contains 15 residues. Trimming removed 1 base from V and 14 bases from J; junction bases left unmatched: 14. This chain's CDR3 is CAISEFGREATEEFF. CDR3 bases: TGTGCCATCAGTGAGTTCGGTCGGGAGGCCACCGAGGAGTTCTTC.

The chain joins TRBV14 to TRBJ2-5, with 7 bases lining up with TRBD2. After removal of 2 bases from V and 9 bases from J, the junction contained 6 bases not matched to a gene. The CDR3 covers 13 residues. Germline V gene data show CDR1 as SGHDN and CDR2 as FVKESK. CDR3 sequence reads: CASSQMGRGAQYF. The CDR3 DNA reads as TGTGCCAGCAGCCAAATGGGCCGGGGGGCCCAGTACTTC.

This clone was recorded once. This sequence joins TRBV18 and TRBJ2-1; D might be TRBD1 or TRBD2, each matching 5 bases. Germline assignment: CDR1 KGHSH and CDR2 LQKENI. The CDR3 is 15 residues long. V lost 1 base and J 4 bases, leaving 11 bases between the germline ends. CDR3 region: CASSPQGTPYNEQFF. CDR3 DNA sequence: TGTGCCAGCTCACCACAAGGGACGCCGTACAATGAGCAGTTCTTC.

V gene TRBV4-3 combines with J gene TRBJ2-3, with 11 bases fitting TRBD1. The CDR3 runs 17 residues. V lost 0 bases and J lost 3; bases outside the gene matches: 5. CDR1 is LGHNA and CDR2 is YSLEER in the germline V gene. The CDR3 bases are TGCGCCAGCAGCCAAGAGGGACAGGGGGTCGGGACAGATACGCAGTATTTT. Translating gives CASSQEGQGVGTDTQYF.

V and J are TRBV19 and TRBJ2-2; TRBD1 matches at 10 bases. CDR1 and CDR2 (germline): LNHDA, SQIVND (reference sequence). The CDR3 is made up of 14 amino acids. The J segment lost 6 bases and the V segment lost 5 bases, leaving 3 bases of the junction unmatched. CDR3 sequence reads: CASSAGQGAGELFF. The CDR3 nucleotides read TGTGCCAGTAGTGCCGGACAGGGGGCCGGGGAGCTGTTTTTT.

This rearrangement joins TRBV4-2 to TRBJ2-3; D is unresolved. Germline V gene lookup returns CDR1 LGHNA and CDR2 YNFKEQ. V lost 2 bases and J 5 bases, leaving 5 bases between the germline ends. The CDR3 loop spans 12 amino acids. Written as DNA, the CDR3 is TGTGCCAGCAGCCAAATGAAAGATACGCAGTATTTT. Its protein is CASSQMKDTQYF.

Only a few counts were recorded for this clone. The rearrangement links TRBV2 to TRBJ1-6; no clear D gene. From germline, CDR1 is SNHLY and CDR2 FYNNEI. V shed 4 bases and J shed 5 bases, with 9 bases lying between them. There are 14 residues in the CDR3. This CDR3 reads CASSVSENNSPLHF. For the CDR3, the DNA is TGTGCCAGCAGTGTATCCGAAAATAATTCACCCCTCCACTTT.

This clone is a singleton in its sample. This chain connects TRBV19 to TRBJ1-1; TRBD1 matches 9 bases. The CDR3 runs 18 residues. With 0 bases clipped from V and 1 base from J, the junction kept 9 bases outside the gene matches. In germline, CDR1 is LNHDA, CDR2 SQIVND (reference sequence). CDR3 DNA sequence: TGTGCCAGTAGTATAGATGTTGGACAGGGGAAACGGAACACTGAAGCTTTCTTT. Translated, it gives CASSIDVGQGKRNTEAFF.

V gene TRBV10-2 combines with J gene TRBJ2-7; 11 bases are shared with TRBD1. CDR1 is WSHSY, CDR2 SAAADI, per germline. The CDR3 is 15 amino acids. With V trimmed by 4 bases and J by 6 bases, 8 bases remained unmatched. The CDR3 coding sequence is TGCGCCAGCAGTGGAGGGGACAGGGGGGTGGGCGAGCAGTACTTC. Translated: CASSGGDRGVGEQYF.

This clone has more than one count but fewer than ten. The V gene is TRBV6-4, the J gene TRBJ2-2; unclear D gene. Germline loops: CDR1 MRHNA, CDR2 SNTAGT. This CDR3 spans 13 amino acids. Trimming pared 0 bases from V and 3 bases from J, leaving 2 bases between. Here the CDR3 reads CASSDSHTGELFF. The CDR3 DNA reads as TGTGCCAGCAGTGACTCTCACACCGGGGAGCTGTTTTTT.

The gene calls are TRBV27 and TRBJ1-1; D call uncertain. The CDR3 contains 10 residues. V was shortened by 3 bases and J by 8 bases, with 4 bases between the two germline ends. Per the germline V gene, CDR1 is MNHEY and CDR2 is SMNVEV (reference sequence). In DNA form, the CDR3 reads TGTGCCAGCAGTTTCCGGGAAGCTTTCTTT. It translates to CASSFREAFF.

The V gene is TRBV4-2, the J gene TRBJ1-1; the match to TRBD1 covers 9 bases. The germline gives CDR1 LGHNA, CDR2 YNFKEQ. The CDR3 runs 15 residues. Trimming took 1 base from V and 1 from J; bases not matched to a gene: 1. CDR3 DNA: TGTGCCAGCAGCCAAGGACAGGGGGGGAACACTGAAGCTTTCTTT. It codes for CASSQGQGGNTEAFF.

This clone occurred a few times. The V gene is TRBV7-2, the J gene TRBJ2-5; D tentatively fits TRBD1 or TRBD2 (6 bases each). Germline lookup yields CDR1 SGHTA and CDR2 FQGNSA. This CDR3 spans 13 amino acids. V lost 3 bases to trimming and J lost 4 bases, with 9 bases between them. In DNA form, the CDR3 reads TGTGCCAGCAGCTTCAAGGGGGGAGAGACCCAGTACTTC. This gives the protein CASSFKGGETQYF. Filled out from reference TRBV7-2 and TRBJ2-5, the complete variable domain reads GAGVSQSPSNKVTEKGKDVELRCDPISGHTALYWYRQSLGQGLEFLIYFQGNSAPDKSGLPSDRFSAERTGGSVSTLTIQRTQQEDSAVYLCASSFKGGETQYFGPGTRLLVL.

The chain has TRBV2 and TRBJ2-1; tentative D call: TRBD1 (6 bases). Trimming took 11 bases from V and 7 from J, leaving 18 bases between them. CDR3 length: 13 residues. Germline CDR1 reads SNHLY; CDR2 reads FYNNEI. The CDR3: CAGRTVFRNEQFF. The CDR3 DNA reads TGTGCCGGAAGGACAGTTTTCCGAAATGAGCAGTTCTTC.

V and J are TRBV10-2 and TRBJ1-2; D gene unclear. CDR1 and CDR2 (germline): WSHSY, SAAADI. The CDR3 extends over 11 amino acids. With 8 bases removed from V and 3 bases from J, the gap between germline ends came to 7 bases. This CDR3 is CASGWDYGYTF. The DNA of the CDR3 is TGCGCCAGCGGGTGGGACTATGGCTACACCTTC.

The rearrangement links TRBV10-3 to TRBJ2-1; maybe TRBD1 (6 bases). Between the trimmed V and J ends, which lost 7 bases and 15 bases, there was a span of 19 bases. Looked up from germline, CDR1 is ENHRY and CDR2 is SYGVKD. The CDR3 sequence is 12 residues long. CDR3 in DNA: TGTGCCATCAACCAGACAGGTAGGAGGCCGTTCTTC. It translates to CAINQTGRRPFF.

In nucleotides, the CDR3 is TGTGCCAGTAGTATGGGGGGGGCGCCGGGCAATCAGCCCCAGCATTTT. Residues: CASSMGGAPGNQPQHF. The chain has TRBV19 and TRBJ1-5; a possible D gene is TRBD1 (6 bases). Trimming left V 3 bases short and J 2 bases short, with 14 bases between. From germline, CDR1 is LNHDA and CDR2 SQIVND (reference sequence). This CDR3 contains 16 residues.

The rearrangement uses TRBV10-3 and TRBJ1-5; D gene ambiguous. The CDR3 contains 15 residues. Germline lookup yields CDR1 ENHRY and CDR2 SYGVKD. V was shortened by 3 bases and J by 5 bases, with 14 bases between the two germline ends. The CDR3 protein is CAISDFVAGDQPQHF. The CDR3 DNA sequence: TGTGCCATCAGTGATTTCGTGGCAGGCGATCAGCCCCAGCATTTT.

The chain's CDR3 is CASSLPDRVAAFF. CDR3 coding DNA: TGTGCCAGCAGCTTACCCGACAGGGTGGCAGCTTTCTTT. The rearrangement joins TRBV11-2 to TRBJ1-1; TRBD1 aligns across 7 bases. With 2 bases clipped from V and 10 bases from J, the junction kept 7 bases outside the gene matches. The length of the CDR3 is 13 residues. Per germline, CDR1 SGHAT and CDR2 FQNNGV.

This clone was picked up a small number of times. This chain links TRBV11-2 with TRBJ1-5; perhaps TRBD1 as D (6 bases). V dropped 1 base and J dropped 1 base, with 8 bases sitting between them. Per the germline V gene, CDR1 is SGHAT and CDR2 is FQNNGV. The CDR3 is 15 amino acids. CDR3 residues: CASSLAGASNQPQHF. The CDR3 DNA reads as TGTGCCAGCAGCTTAGCGGGGGCCAGCAATCAGCCCCAGCATTTT.

This chain uses TRBV10-3 with TRBJ1-1; the match to TRBD1 covers 8 bases. The CDR3 runs 13 residues. Germline V CDR1 and CDR2: ENHRY, SYGVKD. V lost 5 bases, J lost 3 bases, and 2 bases stayed unmatched. CDR3 in amino acids: CAISQGADTEAFF. DNA for the CDR3: TGTGCCATCAGTCAGGGGGCGGACACTGAAGCTTTCTTT.

V and J are TRBV4-3 and TRBJ2-6; D is unclear. The V gene lost 0 bases and the J gene lost 0 bases, with 9 bases spanning the gap. Germline V gene sequence: CDR1 LGHNA, CDR2 YSLEER. The CDR3 contains 17 residues. The CDR3 coding sequence is TGCGCCAGCAGCCAAGAGGTCACCTTCTCTGGGGCCAACGTCCTGACTTTC. Translated, it gives CASSQEVTFSGANVLTF.

J is TRBJ1-4 and V is TRBV4-3, with a possible D match to TRBD1 (6 bases). The CDR3 contains 16 residues. Germline CDR1 and CDR2: LGHNA and YSLEER. Deletions cut 0 bases from V and 5 bases from J, with 13 bases between. In nucleotides, the CDR3 is TGCGCCAGCAGCCAAGATCCGGGGGGGCGCAATGAAAAACTGTTTTTT. Amino acid sequence: CASSQDPGGRNEKLFF.

The chain recombines TRBV4-1 with TRBJ2-7; D is perhaps TRBD1 (6 bases). From germline, CDR1 is MGHRA and CDR2 YSYEKL. Trimming took 5 bases from V and 1 from J, leaving 12 bases between them. The length of the CDR3 is 14 residues. The CDR3 nucleotides read TGCGCCAGCAGCGAAGCCAGGGGTTCCTACGAGCAGTACTTC. Translating gives CASSEARGSYEQYF.

The V gene is TRBV7-8, the J gene TRBJ2-2; D may correspond to TRBD1 or TRBD2 (5 bases each). The germline CDR1 and CDR2 sequences are SGHVS and FQNEAQ. There are 14 residues in the CDR3. The V end was cut by 8 bases, the J end by 4 bases, with 14 bases between. The CDR3 reads CASCSGPSTGELFF. DNA of the CDR3: TGTGCCAGCTGTTCGGGACCTAGCACCGGGGAGCTGTTTTTT.

The chain uses TRBV4-3 and TRBJ1-1, with a tentative D call TRBD1 (5 bases). The CDR3 is made up of 14 amino acids. Trimming removed 1 base at V and 3 bases at J, with 9 bases between. Looked up from germline, CDR1 is LGHNA and CDR2 is YSLEER. CDR3 region: CASSQGQWDTEAFF. The CDR3 DNA reads as TGCGCCAGCAGCCAAGGACAGTGGGACACTGAAGCTTTCTTT.

V is TRBV7-9 and J is TRBJ1-6; 11 bases are a match to TRBD1. V lost 4 bases, J lost 7 bases, and 0 bases stayed unmatched. The length of the CDR3 is 14 residues. Germline CDR1 is SEHNR and CDR2 is FQNEAQ (reference sequence). As DNA, the CDR3 is TGTGCCAGCAGCTGGGACAGGGGGAATTCACCCCTCCACTTT. Encoded protein: CASSWDRGNSPLHF. Full variable domain (outside the CDR3, taken from reference TRBV7-9 and TRBJ1-6): DTGVSQNPRHKITKRGQNVTFRCDPISEHNRLYWYRQTLGQGPEFLTYFQNEAQLEKSRLLSDRFSAERPKGSFSTLEIQRTEQGDSAMYLCASSWDRGNSPLHFGNGTRLTVT.